The next 23 T cell receptor beta chains were all read from a single sample in a study of shared clonotypes between healthy human individuals. Assay: immunoSEQ multiplex PCR; the TCRdb copy retains only in-frame clones and omits some. The data contain roughly 2,300,000 clones, 85% to 95% of them singletons. Specimen: naive CD4+ T cells from PBMCs. Subset meaning: CD45RA+ positively selected. These receptors were obtained from a man between 18 and 35 years old in good health. Some clones in this sample may be carry-over from other donors' samples.

The count of this clone is one. The chain employs TRBV5-1 and TRBJ2-4; D is undetermined. V gave up 4 bases and J gave up 2 bases, with 7 bases separating them. CDR3 size: 13 residues. Germline loops: CDR1 SGHRS, CDR2 YFSETQ. The CDR3 coding sequence is TGCGCCAGCAGCCCAATCACCAAAAACATTCAGTACTTC. Its translation is CASSPITKNIQYF.

The chain is built from TRBV5-4 and TRBJ2-1, with D possibly TRBD2 on 6 matching bases. CDR1 is SGHNT, CDR2 YYREEE, per germline (reference sequence). This CDR3 is built from 16 residues. The V gene lost 4 bases and the J gene lost 5 bases, with 19 bases spanning the gap. In DNA, the CDR3 is TGTGCCAGCAGCGGAGGGGAGGAGCGGGTGAACAATGAGCAGTTCTTC. Protein product: CASSGGEERVNNEQFF. Drawing the rest from reference TRBV5-4 and TRBJ2-1, the complete variable domain is ETGVTQSPTHLIKTRGQQVTLRCSSQSGHNTVSWYQQALGQGPQFIFQYYREEENGRGNFPPRFSGLQFPNYSSELNVNALELDDSALYLCASSGGEERVNNEQFFGPGTRLTVL.

The chain joins TRBV9 to TRBJ2-5; 9 bases line up with TRBD2. Germline trimming cut 4 bases from V and 3 bases from J; bases unmatched to any gene: 7. The germline CDR1 and CDR2 sequences are SGDLS and YYNGEE. The CDR3 sequence is 15 residues long. CDR3 in amino acids: CASSSTSGTKETQYF. Written as DNA, the CDR3 is TGTGCCAGCAGCTCGACTAGCGGAACCAAAGAGACCCAGTACTTC. The full variable domain, completed using reference TRBV9 and TRBJ2-5, is DSGVTQTPKHLITATGQRVTLRCSPRSGDLSVYWYQQSLDQGLQFLIQYYNGEERAKGNILERFSAQQFPDLHSELNLSSLELGDSALYFCASSSTSGTKETQYFGPGTRLLVL.

The chain couples TRBV9 to TRBJ1-2; the D is unclear. Per the germline V gene, CDR1 is SGDLS and CDR2 is YYNGEE. The CDR3 consists of 16 residues. Trimming cost V 0 bases and J 4 bases, with 16 bases left between them. In nucleotides, the CDR3 is TGTGCCAGCAGCGTAGGGCCAGCACACGTTACCTATGGCTACACCTTC. It yields the protein CASSVGPAHVTYGYTF.

This rearrangement joins TRBV15 to TRBJ1-5; TRBD1 is a possible D gene (6 bases). V lost 0 bases, J lost 6 bases, and 18 bases lay in between. The CDR3 sequence is 17 residues long. The germline gives CDR1 LNHNV, CDR2 YYDKDF (reference sequence). CDR3 residues: CATSREWGLIEVQPQHF. In DNA, the CDR3 is TGTGCCACCAGCAGAGAATGGGGGCTGATTGAGGTTCAGCCCCAGCATTTT.

The chain combines TRBV7-9 with TRBJ2-3; D remains ambiguous. Per germline, CDR1 SEHNR and CDR2 FQNEAQ (reference sequence). Trimming cost V 1 base and J 2 bases, with 13 bases left between them. The CDR3 covers 16 residues. The CDR3 coding sequence is TGTGCCAGCAGCTTAGGTACCCAGGTATACACAGATACGCAGTATTTT. Its protein product is CASSLGTQVYTDTQYF.

The chain employs TRBV6-4 and TRBJ2-2; D may be TRBD1 or TRBD2 (5 bases each). V was cut by 6 bases and J by 4 bases, with 12 bases left in between. CDR1 is MRHNA and CDR2 is SNTAGT in the germline V gene. This CDR3 spans 14 amino acids. The CDR3: CASRVGETTGELFF. In nucleotides, the CDR3 is TGTGCCAGCAGGGTGGGGGAGACCACCGGGGAGCTGTTTTTT.

V gene TRBV6-1 combines with J gene TRBJ1-3; unclear D gene. The CDR3 is made up of 13 amino acids. CDR1 and CDR2 from the germline V gene are MNHNS and SASEGT. Trimming cost V 5 bases and J 5 bases, with 10 bases left between them. CDR3 sequence: CASSSRGRNTIYF. As DNA, the CDR3 is TGTGCCAGCAGTTCCAGAGGTCGAAACACCATATATTTT.

CDR3 sequence: CASSRDRGLEQYF. The CDR3 nucleotides read TGTGCCAGCAGCCGGGACAGGGGGCTTGAGCAGTACTTC. V is TRBV28 and J is TRBJ2-7; 12 nucleotides line up with TRBD1. CDR1 is MDHEN and CDR2 is SYDVKM in the germline V gene. CDR3 length: 13 amino acids. Trimming removed 6 bases from V and 7 bases from J; junction bases left unmatched: 4. The full variable domain, in which reference TRBV28 and TRBJ2-7 provide the parts outside the CDR3, is DVKVTQSSRYLVKRTGEKVFLECVQDMDHENMFWYRQDPGLGLRLIYFSYDVKMKEKGDIPEGYSVSREKKERFSLILESASTNQTSMYLCASSRDRGLEQYFGPGTRLTVT.

The chain carries TRBV5-1 and TRBJ1-2, with a possible D match to TRBD1 (5 bases). The V end lost 0 bases, the J end lost 6 bases, and 12 bases lay between the germline ends. The CDR3 covers 14 residues. Per the germline V gene, CDR1 is SGHRS and CDR2 is YFSETQ. CDR3 amino acids: CASSLGGTVHGYTF. The CDR3, as DNA: TGCGCCAGCAGCTTGGGGGGGACGGTCCATGGCTACACCTTC.

V usage is TRBV7-9 and J usage is TRBJ1-2, with 7 nucleotides matching TRBD1. V lost 6 bases and J lost 5; bases outside the gene matches: 9. Germline assignment: CDR1 SEHNR and CDR2 FQNEAQ (reference sequence). The CDR3 is 14 residues long. DNA of the CDR3: TGTGCCAGCAGTCGTGCCGGGACAGTATATGGCTACACCTTC. Protein: CASSRAGTVYGYTF.

Worth noting for this clone: Other DNA sequences in the same sample also yield this CDR3. The CDR3 spells CASSSRVNTEAFF. The CDR3 nucleotides read TGTGCCAGCAGTAGCCGGGTGAACACTGAAGCTTTCTTT. V and J are TRBV28 and TRBJ1-1; D uncertain. The CDR3 is made up of 13 amino acids. The V gene lost 5 bases and the J gene lost 0 bases, with 7 bases spanning the gap. Looked up from germline, CDR1 is MDHEN and CDR2 is SYDVKM.

This clone was found a few times. The V call is TRBV6-1, the J call TRBJ1-1, with TRBD1 matching over 9 bases. The CDR3 has 14 residues. Germline CDR1 MNHNS, CDR2 SASEGT. With 7 bases clipped from V and 3 bases from J, the junction kept 6 bases outside the gene matches. The CDR3 loop reads CASNGQGLYTEAFF. The CDR3 coding sequence is TGTGCCAGCAACGGACAGGGGCTTTACACTGAAGCTTTCTTT.

The CDR3 loop reads CASSLATSQQGRGYEQYF. In DNA form, the CDR3 reads TGCGCCAGCAGCTTGGCGACTTCTCAACAGGGAAGGGGCTACGAGCAGTACTTC. The J gene is TRBJ2-7, the V gene TRBV5-1; tentatively, D is TRBD1 (6 bases). CDR1 is SGHRS, CDR2 YFSETQ, per germline. Trimming shortened V by 0 bases and J by 3 bases, and 22 bases separated the two germline ends. The CDR3 totals 18 residues.

On this clone: The same CDR3 is also encoded by other DNA sequences in this sample. This sequence joins TRBV5-1 and TRBJ2-2; no clear D gene. The CDR3 runs 13 residues. CDR1 and CDR2 (germline): SGHRS, YFSETQ. Trimming cost V 1 base and J 5 bases, with 6 bases left between them. Written as DNA, the CDR3 is TGCGCCAGCAGCTTGAGTAGGACCGGGGAGCTGTTTTTT. This encodes CASSLSRTGELFF.

This chain uses TRBV6-5 with TRBJ1-1; tentatively, D is TRBD1 (5 bases). Germline loops: CDR1 MNHEY, CDR2 SVGAGI. This CDR3 comprises 13 residues. The V end was cut by 8 bases, the J end by 1 base, with 11 bases between. CDR3 residues: CASYDRPNTEAFF. Here the CDR3 DNA reads TGTGCCAGCTATGACAGACCGAACACTGAAGCTTTCTTT.

This clone was observed once. The V gene is TRBV5-8, the J gene TRBJ1-2; D call uncertain. CDR3 length: 15 amino acids. Germline-derived CDR1 and CDR2 are SGHTS and YDEGEE. With 6 bases removed from V and 3 bases from J, the gap between germline ends came to 18 bases. DNA for the CDR3: TGTGCCAGCACGAATGACCGGGCCTCATACTATGGCTACACCTTC. Protein sequence: CASTNDRASYYGYTF.

This clone is a singleton in its sample. This chain links TRBV6-5 with TRBJ2-2; maybe TRBD1 (6 bases). The CDR3 contains 14 residues. Trimming removed 3 bases at V and 6 bases at J, with 11 bases between. Germline CDR1 and CDR2: MNHEY and SVGAGI. DNA of the CDR3: TGTGCCAGCAGTTATACAGGGTCGGCCGGGGAGCTGTTTTTT. Its protein product is CASSYTGSAGELFF.

The V and J genes are TRBV9 and TRBJ2-5, with D perhaps being TRBD1 or TRBD2 (6 bases each). Trimming shortened V by 0 bases and J by 5 bases, and 14 bases separated the two germline ends. Per the germline V gene, CDR1 is SGDLS and CDR2 is YYNGEE. CDR3 length equals 15 residues. The CDR3 sequence is CASSVGGGRMETQYF. The CDR3 coding sequence is TGTGCCAGCAGCGTAGGAGGGGGGAGGATGGAGACCCAGTACTTC.

This clone was seen a single time. The gene calls are TRBV28 and TRBJ2-1, with 16 bases that match TRBD2. V lost 8 bases and J lost 10; bases outside the gene matches: 14. Germline-derived CDR1 and CDR2 are MDHEN and SYDVKM. This CDR3 contains 17 residues. CDR3: CASQSAGTSGRANEQFF. For the CDR3, the DNA is TGTGCCAGCCAATCGGCCGGGACTAGCGGGAGGGCCAACGAGCAGTTCTTC. The whole variable domain, remainder taken from reference TRBV28 and TRBJ2-1, is DVKVTQSSRYLVKRTGEKVFLECVQDMDHENMFWYRQDPGLGLRLIYFSYDVKMKEKGDIPEGYSVSREKKERFSLILESASTNQTSMYLCASQSAGTSGRANEQFFGPGTRLTVL.

The V call is TRBV7-2, the J call TRBJ2-1; TRBD2 matches 12 bases. The V gene end was trimmed by 7 bases and the J gene end by 7 bases; junction bases not matched to a gene: 8. The CDR3 is made up of 15 amino acids. CDR1 is SGHTA and CDR2 is FQGNSA in the germline V gene. The CDR3 sequence: CASTLTSGSGNEQFF. The CDR3 coding sequence is TGTGCCAGCACCTTGACTAGCGGGAGCGGAAATGAGCAGTTCTTC.

Only one count was recorded for this clone. The chain employs TRBV6-6 and TRBJ2-1; D unclear. Per germline, CDR1 MNHNY and CDR2 SVGAGI (reference sequence). The V gene lost 2 bases and the J gene lost 0 bases, with 11 bases spanning the gap. The CDR3 consists of 16 residues. The CDR3: CASSYGTGSSYNEQFF. CDR3 bases: TGTGCCAGCAGTTACGGTACCGGGTCCTCCTACAATGAGCAGTTCTTC.

On this clone itself: This sample includes further DNA sequences coding for the same CDR3. The J gene is TRBJ2-5, the V gene TRBV5-6, with no clear D. V was pared by 2 bases and J by 1 base, with 0 bases between. CDR1 SGHDT and CDR2 YYEEEE come from the germline V gene. This CDR3 comprises 11 residues. CDR3 residues: CASSFQETQYF. The CDR3 DNA follows: TGTGCCAGCAGCTTCCAAGAGACCCAGTACTTC. The entire variable domain, with the rest obtained from reference TRBV5-6 and TRBJ2-5, is as follows: DAGVTQSPTHLIKTRGQQVTLRCSPKSGHDTVSWYQQALGQGPQFIFQYYEEEERQRGNFPDRFSGHQFPNYSSELNVNALLLGDSALYLCASSFQETQYFGPGTRLLVL.